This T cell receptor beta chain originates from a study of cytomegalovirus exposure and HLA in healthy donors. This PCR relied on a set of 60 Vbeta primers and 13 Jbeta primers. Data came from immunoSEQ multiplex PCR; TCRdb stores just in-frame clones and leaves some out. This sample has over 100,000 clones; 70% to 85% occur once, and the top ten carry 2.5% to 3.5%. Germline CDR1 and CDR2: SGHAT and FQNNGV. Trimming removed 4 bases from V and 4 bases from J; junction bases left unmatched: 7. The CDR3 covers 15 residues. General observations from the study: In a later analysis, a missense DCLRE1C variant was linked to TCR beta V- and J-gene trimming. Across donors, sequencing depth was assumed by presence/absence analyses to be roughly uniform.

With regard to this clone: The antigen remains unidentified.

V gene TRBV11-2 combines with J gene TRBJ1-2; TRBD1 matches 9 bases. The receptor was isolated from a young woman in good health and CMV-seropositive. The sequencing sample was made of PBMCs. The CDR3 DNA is TGTGCCAGCAGCTCCAACAGGGGGCGCGGCTATGGCTACACCTTC. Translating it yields CASSSNRGRGYGYTF.